This entry lists 5 T cell receptor beta chains sequenced from one sample in a study of blood T cell repertoires in COVID-19. Generated by immunoSEQ multiplex PCR, the TCRdb table keeps only in-frame clones and is missing some. This sample has 200,000 to 250,000 clones; approximately 83% occur once, and the top ten carry 3% to 4.5%. The sample consisted of PBMCs or T cells enriched from blood (not recorded which). These receptors came from a middle-aged woman with acute COVID-19.

This clone was counted at least ten times. The J gene is TRBJ2-5, the V gene TRBV5-4; a weak D match, TRBD2 (5 bases). V was clipped by 6 bases and J by 4 bases, with 13 bases between them. CDR1 SGHNT and CDR2 YYREEE come from the germline V gene (reference sequence). There are 13 residues in the CDR3. For the CDR3, the DNA is TGTGCCAGCAATCTAGCACCAGCAGAGACCCAGTACTTC. Its translation: CASNLAPAETQYF.

The CDR3 region has the DNA TGTGCCAGCAGCCAAGCTCTCACTCAGGGGGCTGGAAACACCATATATTTT. Translated: CASSQALTQGAGNTIYF. The V call is TRBV3-1 (or the pseudogene TRBV3-2), the J call TRBJ1-3; 7 bases are a match to TRBD1. V was clipped by 1 base and J by 2 bases; unmatched bases: 8. The length of the CDR3 is 17 residues. Germline-derived CDR1 and CDR2 are LGHDT and YNNKEL (reference sequence).

This sequence joins TRBV28 and TRBJ1-2, with TRBD1 matching over 11 bases. Germline CDR1 reads MDHEN; CDR2 reads SYDVKM. Trimming removed 8 bases from V and 3 bases from J; junction bases left unmatched: 5. The CDR3 sequence is 14 residues long. CDR3 coding DNA: TGTGCCAGCGGCCCGGGACAGGGGGACTATGGCTACACCTTC. Protein: CASGPGQGDYGYTF.

The chain carries TRBV13 and TRBJ2-6, with D hard to call. V was cut by 5 bases and J by 4 bases, with 6 bases left in between. Germline CDR1 and CDR2: PRHDT and FYEKMQ (reference sequence). The CDR3 loop spans 13 amino acids. Here the CDR3 DNA reads TGTGCCAGCAGCCCGCGGGGGGCCAACGTCCTGACTTTC. Encoded protein: CASSPRGANVLTF.

The rearrangement joins TRBV11-2 to TRBJ2-2; D remains unclear. V dropped 5 bases and J dropped 4 bases, with 5 bases sitting between them. The CDR3 consists of 12 residues. Germline V gene sequence: CDR1 SGHAT, CDR2 FQNNGV. In DNA, the CDR3 is TGTGCCAGCAGCCTATCCACCGGGGAGCTGTTTTTT. Amino acid sequence: CASSLSTGELFF.